One TCR beta chain is described in this entry. Its antigen is currently not known. Qualities for individual bases were not recorded, and no much larger clone is one base off. These data are taken from a study of blood T cell repertoires in COVID-19 (TCRdb year 2020). Background for the entire study: Samples from collaborators originated in the United States, Italy and Spain and spanned both the acute and convalescent phases of COVID-19. Subjects who had been exposed to COVID-19, were actively infected with it, or had recovered from it provided the deeply sampled blood TCRbeta repertoires that made up the dataset. The samples were drawn from the first 160 participants of the ongoing ImmuneRACE study and from roughly 1,300 subjects provided by 6 global collaborators. The sample metadata nearly always contained a de-identified subject ID, COVID-19 status, age in years and sex. The repertoires were released in a freely available public database meant as a resource for research on the immune response to SARS-CoV-2. The prospective study material was composed of cDNA or gDNA derived from T cells, B-cell-depleted T cells, or PBMCs. Where HLA class I and class II types were available, the types were taken from metadata supplied by the sample provider, not from assay-based typing.

The germline V and J ends show losses of 8 bases and 5 bases respectively, and no gene match explains 5 bases of the junction. From the cysteine up to the phenylalanine, the CDR3 has a length of 12 residues. The CDR3 DNA has 36 bases and is translated from base 1. The germline V gene specifies SNHLY as CDR1 and FYNNEI as CDR2. Whole blood was collected in K2EDTA tubes by collaborating institutions according to the institutions' own protocols. For TCRbeta analysis, collaborators shipped samples as frozen whole blood, isolated PBMCs, or DNA extracted from either of those sample types. The immunoSEQ Assay, a bias-controlled multiplex PCR, was used to amplify TCRbeta CDR3 regions from genomic DNA. In the paper's pipeline: The number of nucleated cells in each sample was estimated by amplification of reference gene primers within the assay. Sequence reads were collapsed and filtered to measure the absolute abundance of every unique TCRbeta CDR3 rearrangement. Productive Simpson clonality was computed per sample as the square root of Simpson's diversity index over productive rearrangements. TCRdb obtained this table from immuneACCESS and retained in-frame rearrangements with V and J assigned. These tables miss some clones; where compared with another copy, unresolved V genes account for less than half of the shortfall, and the remainder is unexplained. That table furnishes V, J and clone size, whereas the DNA furnished D and trimming. The sample includes roughly 87,000 clones, with approximately 84% observed a single time. Of the sample, around 15% is held by the ten largest clones.

On the study overall, not on this receptor specifically: How much clinical and demographic metadata was included differed by source and by participant, and the metadata was provided uncurated.

The sequence derives from a woman in her sixties with acute or convalescent COVID-19. Rearrangement joined TRBV2 to TRBJ2-5; 7 of the junction bases match TRBD2. The sequenced sample was peripheral blood. The DNA sequence is TGTGCCAGCTCGCCGCGGGAGGAGACCCAGTACTTC. The encoded protein is CASSPREETQYF.